Detailed here is one TCR beta chain. Its antigen is not identified. The PCR employed 60 Vbeta primers together with 13 Jbeta primers. Here immunoSEQ multiplex PCR was the method, and the copy in TCRdb shows in-frame clones only, minus some. There are about 130,000 clones in the sample; around 79% occur only once, and 3% to 4.5% lies in the top ten. The record originates from a study of cytomegalovirus exposure and HLA in healthy donors. Study-wide context: From 190 million or so T cells, an earlier analysis saw 100 million to 140 million unique TCR beta sequences.

Study-wide findings and caveats: Relative to the approximately 670-donor mean, N-insertions were reportedly fewer in an Asian-associated ancestry cluster in a later analysis. Sequencing likely produced, as an artifact, a cluster of highly shared sequence variants. Researchers reported that three CMV-associated chains were confirmed in vitro as CMV antigen-specific.

V dropped 2 bases and J dropped 0 bases, with 20 bases sitting between them. CDR3 size: 18 residues. The V gene's germline CDR1 is SGHKS and CDR2 YYEKEE (reference sequence). The chain has TRBV5-5 and TRBJ1-1; perhaps TRBD1 as D (5 bases). This TCR came from a male donor in good health and CMV-seronegative. Specimen: PBMCs. The CDR3 loop is CASSFWGPRGGMNTEAFF. CDR3 sequence (DNA): TGTGCCAGCAGCTTTTGGGGCCCGCGCGGGGGGATGAACACTGAAGCTTTCTTT.